This passage covers 16 T cell receptor beta chains from one sample sequenced in a study of human T cells and chemical hapten exposure. One entry per CDR3 protein, called by TCRdb with MiXCR from the RACE reads. This table has around 110,000 distinct CDR3 sequences, around 10% appearing once. Noted time point: patch test 1, 2 weeks after DPC sensitization. Treatment given: therapeutic diphenylcyclopropenone sensitization with weekly scalp DPC. Sample: whole blood, taken in connection with sensitization to the hapten diphenylcyclopropenone (DPC). All receptors come from a woman aged 45 to 65 with alopecia areata. Some clones in this sample may be carry-over from other donors' samples.

About this clonotype itself: A much more abundant neighbour one base away suggests this may be a read error. This chain connects TRBV4-1 to TRBJ2-7; D is undetermined. The CDR3 sequence is 15 residues long. CDR1 MGHRA and CDR2 YSYEKL come from the germline V gene. The CDR3 DNA reads as TGCGCCGGCAGCCAAATTCTAGACACAACCTACGAGCAGTACTTC. Its translation is CAGSQILDTTYEQYF.

CDR3 DNA: TGTGCCAGCAGCCAAGATCCGGCTAACTATGGCTACACCTTC. It translates to CASSQDPANYGYTF. V and J are TRBV3-1 and TRBJ1-2; the D is unclear. Germline assignment: CDR1 LGHDT and CDR2 YNNKEL (reference sequence). There are 14 residues in the CDR3. V lost 0 bases and J 0 bases, leaving 5 bases between the germline ends.

This clonotype was picked up a small number of times. The chain recombines TRBV15 with TRBJ1-2; TRBD1 matches at 8 bases. The CDR3 contains 16 residues. Germline V gene data show CDR1 as LNHNV and CDR2 as YYDKDF (reference sequence). With 2 bases clipped from V and 3 bases from J, the junction kept 8 bases outside the gene matches. The CDR3 bases are TGTGCCACCAGCAGACAGGGGGCAAAGGCGGACTATGGCTACACCTTC. This encodes CATSRQGAKADYGYTF.

This clonotype was counted only a few times. The chain has TRBV4-2 and TRBJ1-2; no firm D call. From germline, CDR1 is LGHNA and CDR2 YNFKEQ. Trimming removed 1 base from V and 5 bases from J, with 5 bases in between. This CDR3 has 12 amino acids. This CDR3 is CASSQAQYGYTF. In DNA, the CDR3 is TGTGCCAGCAGCCAAGCACAGTATGGCTACACCTTC.

In this sample, this clonotype turned up many times. V usage is TRBV18 and J usage is TRBJ1-5; possibly TRBD1 for D (5 bases). Germline V gene data show CDR1 as KGHSH and CDR2 as LQKENI. This CDR3 is 15 amino acids long. Trimming cost V 0 bases and J 7 bases, with 13 bases left between them. The CDR3 sequence: CASSPPGRVGQPQHF. The CDR3 bases are TGTGCCAGCTCACCACCGGGCAGGGTGGGGCAGCCCCAGCATTTT. Together with reference TRBV18 and TRBJ1-5, the CDR3 gives the full variable domain: NAGVMQNPRHLVRRRGQEARLRCSPMKGHSHVYWYRQLPEEGLKFMVYLQKENIIDESGMPKERFSAEFPKEGPSILRIQQVVRGDSAAYFCASSPPGRVGQPQHFGDGTRLSIL.

This clonotype was found a few times. The chain employs TRBV7-6 and TRBJ2-1; D remains ambiguous. The CDR3 contains 18 residues. Germline V gene data show CDR1 as SGHVS and CDR2 as FNYEAQ. Trimming shortened V by 2 bases and J by 1 base, and 18 bases separated the two germline ends. DNA for the CDR3: TGTGCCAGCAGCTTAACCGCGGCCCGGTTCGAGTCCTACAATGAGCAGTTCTTC. Its translation: CASSLTAARFESYNEQFF.

This clonotype was observed a handful of times. This chain links TRBV29-1 with TRBJ2-7, with D perhaps given as TRBD1 or TRBD2 (6 bases each). The V gene's germline CDR1 is SQVTM and CDR2 ANQGSEA. V lost 7 bases to trimming and J lost 7 bases, with 20 bases between them. The CDR3 is 13 residues long. Here the CDR3 reads CSASRAQGGEQYF. CDR3 sequence (DNA): TGCAGCGCCTCCCGGGCCCAAGGGGGGGAGCAGTACTTC.

This clonotype showed up many times. The gene calls are TRBV7-6 and TRBJ2-7; D uncertain. Trimming cost V 5 bases and J 6 bases, with 11 bases left between them. The CDR3 covers 12 residues. Per the germline V gene, CDR1 is SGHVS and CDR2 is FNYEAQ. The CDR3 is CASSTGYGEQYF. The CDR3 coding sequence is TGTGCCAGCAGCACCGGATACGGCGAGCAGTACTTC.

This clonotype was recorded at least ten times. The V call is TRBV6-2 or TRBV6-3, the J call TRBJ1-1, with D unclear. The CDR3 loop spans 12 amino acids. V was pared by 4 bases and J by 2 bases, with 5 bases between. Germline CDR1 reads MNHEY; CDR2 reads SVGEGT. CDR3 loop: CASSFLNTEAFF. DNA of the CDR3: TGTGCCAGCAGTTTCCTAAACACTGAAGCTTTCTTT.

In its sample, this clonotype was seen a few times. V and J are TRBV11-1 and TRBJ2-7; tentatively, D is TRBD1 (6 bases). Between the trimmed V and J ends, which lost 10 bases and 2 bases, there was a span of 18 bases. The length of the CDR3 is 14 residues. Germline CDR1 is SGHAT and CDR2 is FQDESV (reference sequence). The CDR3, as DNA: TGTGCCACGATGGACCGGGACATCCCCTACGAGCAGTACTTC. Translated, it gives CATMDRDIPYEQYF.

The genes are TRBV28 and TRBJ2-3; TRBD1 matches at 9 bases. CDR3 size: 13 residues. From germline, CDR1 is MDHEN and CDR2 SYDVKM. The V and J ends lost 8 bases and 4 bases, in that order; junction bases with no gene match: 4. CDR3 in amino acids: CASRDRVPDTQYF. The CDR3 region has the DNA TGTGCCAGCCGGGACAGGGTTCCAGATACGCAGTATTTT.

There are a few counts of this clonotype. The CDR3 is CASSFSGGDYEQYF. In DNA form, the CDR3 reads TGTGCCAGCAGCTTTAGCGGGGGCGACTACGAGCAGTACTTC. V is TRBV7-2 and J is TRBJ2-7, with 9 bases aligning to TRBD2. The CDR3 sequence is 14 residues long. The germline CDR1 and CDR2 sequences are SGHTA and FQGNSA. V was clipped by 3 bases and J by 3 bases; unmatched bases: 3.

V usage is TRBV6-2 or TRBV6-3 and J usage is TRBJ1-1, with TRBD1 identical over 9 bases. This CDR3 has 16 residues. Germline assignment: CDR1 MNHEY and CDR2 SVGEGT. J lost 6 bases, V lost 5 bases, and 13 bases had no gene match. CDR3 region: CASSKQGALSAAEAFF. The CDR3 nucleotides read TGTGCCAGCAGTAAACAGGGGGCGCTTTCAGCAGCTGAAGCTTTCTTT.

This clonotype was seen repeatedly, ten times or more. The CDR3 loop reads CASSLRTSGRADEQFF. For the CDR3, the DNA is TGTGCCAGCAGCCTCAGGACTAGCGGGAGGGCCGATGAGCAGTTCTTC. The chain is built from TRBV3-1 and TRBJ2-1, with 15 bases that match TRBD2. Germline trimming cut 4 bases from V and 8 bases from J; bases unmatched to any gene: 6. Germline lookup yields CDR1 LGHDT and CDR2 YNNKEL (reference sequence). The CDR3 loop spans 16 amino acids.

This clonotype was recorded many times. The V gene is TRBV20-1, the J gene TRBJ1-5; 7 bases map to TRBD1. The germline V gene has CDR1 DFQATT and CDR2 SNEGSKA (reference sequence). The CDR3 extends over 16 amino acids. The junction had 11 bases not matched to a gene; V was cut back by 6 bases and J by 0 bases. In DNA, the CDR3 is TGCAGTGCAACCGACAGGGCCCTATATAGCAATCAGCCCCAGCATTTT. Its protein product is CSATDRALYSNQPQHF.

This clonotype appeared many times. This chain links TRBV6-1 with TRBJ1-2; weak D call: TRBD1 (6 bases). Germline V gene lookup returns CDR1 MNHNS and CDR2 SASEGT. V lost 5 bases to trimming and J lost 6 bases, with 13 bases between them. The CDR3 covers 13 residues. The CDR3 reads CASSIGQHDGYTF. DNA of the CDR3: TGTGCCAGCAGTATTGGACAGCACGATGGCTACACCTTC.